This TCR beta chain was recorded in a study of cytomegalovirus exposure and HLA in healthy donors. Primers for the PCR totalled 60 Vbeta and 13 Jbeta. The repertoire was sequenced with immunoSEQ multiplex PCR; TCRdb's copy has only in-frame clones and lacks some. The sample features more than 95,000 clones, with around 2.2% in its top ten. The CDR3 runs 14 residues. Germline V gives CDR1 SGHDT, CDR2 YYEEEE. J lost 6 bases, V lost 4 bases, and 9 bases had no gene match. This sequence joins TRBV5-6 and TRBJ1-1; 7 bases map to TRBD1. The receptor's source is a man aged 35 to 55 in good health and CMV-seronegative. Input material: PBMCs. CDR3 in DNA: TGTGCCAGCAGCGAGGGGACAGCGATGGCTGAAGCTTTCTTT. Encoded protein: CASSEGTAMAEAFF.